This T cell receptor beta chain was recorded in a study of T cell changes during pregnancy in multiple sclerosis. Sequencing used immunoSEQ multiplex PCR; TCRdb keeps in-frame clones, though not all of them. Here the sample spans fewer than 85,000 clones, approximately 92% being singletons. The CDR3 totals 14 residues. CDR1 and CDR2 from the germline V gene are GTSNPN and SVGIG (reference sequence). The ends lost 3 bases at V and 4 bases at J; junction bases unmatched: 7. Source: peripheral blood, taken before pregnancy. The TCR was taken from a female donor with multiple sclerosis, enrolled in a pregnancy study. The V call is TRBV30, the J call TRBJ1-1, with 8 bases fitting TRBD1. The CDR3 spells CAWSPGQGSTEAFF. CDR3 DNA sequence: TGTGCCTGGAGCCCTGGACAGGGAAGCACTGAAGCTTTCTTT.